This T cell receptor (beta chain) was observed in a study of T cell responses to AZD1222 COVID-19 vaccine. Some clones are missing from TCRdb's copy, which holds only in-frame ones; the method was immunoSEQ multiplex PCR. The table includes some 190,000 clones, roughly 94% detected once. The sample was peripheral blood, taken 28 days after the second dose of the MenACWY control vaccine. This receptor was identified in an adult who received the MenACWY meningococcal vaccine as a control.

Written as DNA, the CDR3 is TGTGCCAGCTCACCAGGCTACGAGCAGTACTTC. Translation: CASSPGYEQYF. The rearrangement uses TRBV18 and TRBJ2-7; D is unresolved. The CDR3 has 11 residues. Trimming cost V 2 bases and J 3 bases, with 2 bases left between them. CDR1 and CDR2 (germline): KGHSH, LQKENI. The full variable domain, its missing parts supplied by reference TRBV18 and TRBJ2-7, is NAGVMQNPRHLVRRRGQEARLRCSPMKGHSHVYWYRQLPEEGLKFMVYLQKENIIDESGMPKERFSAEFPKEGPSILRIQQVVRGDSAAYFCASSPGYEQYFGPGTRLTVT.